The 18 T cell receptor beta chains listed next were all sequenced from one sample in a study of molecular identifiers for immune sequencing clone quantification. MiXCR was run by TCRdb on the PCR reads, yielding one entry per CDR3 protein. The sample includes some 650,000 distinct CDR3 sequences, 20% of them seen just once. Sequenced material: naive CD8+ T cells from blood, with Jurkat cell RNA spiked in. Stated subset: FACS-sorted CD8+CD4-CCR7+CD45RA+ naive T cells. These receptors were collected from a human donor in good health. Some libraries in this study had Jurkat cell RNA spiked in.

With respect to this clonotype: This could be a read error, since a much larger clone is one nucleotide away. CDR3 region: CSAGYGVCEQYF. CDR3 DNA: TGCAGTGCTGGTTACGGGGTCTGCGAGCAGTACTTC. The gene calls are TRBV20-1 and TRBJ2-7; D may be TRBD2 (5 bases). Between the trimmed V and J ends, which lost 5 bases and 6 bases, there was a span of 14 bases. This CDR3 is built from 12 residues. Germline V CDR1 and CDR2: DFQATT, SNEGSKA (reference sequence).

The chain has TRBV27 and TRBJ2-7; D possibly corresponds to TRBD2 (6 bases). Germline CDR1 reads MNHEY; CDR2 reads SMNVEV (reference sequence). The V end lost 3 bases, the J end lost 6 bases, and 21 bases lay between the germline ends. The CDR3 is 16 residues long. In DNA form, the CDR3 reads TGTGCCAGCAGTTTTTTCGGCGTCGGAGGGTTCGGCGAGCAGTACTTC. Protein sequence: CASSFFGVGGFGEQYF.

This clonotype was observed many times. The chain couples TRBV25-1 to TRBJ2-3, with TRBD1 matching over 7 bases. Germline assignment: CDR1 MGHDK and CDR2 SYGVNS. The CDR3 is 14 residues long. The junction had 4 bases not matched to a gene; V was cut back by 5 bases and J by 2 bases. Here the CDR3 reads CASSTGEYTDTQYF. The CDR3 DNA is TGTGCCAGCAGTACAGGGGAATACACAGATACGCAGTATTTT.

This clonotype was observed many times. This chain joins TRBV12-3 or TRBV12-4 and TRBJ2-5; D is possibly TRBD2 (5 bases). V was clipped by 8 bases and J by 4 bases, with 11 bases between them. This CDR3 has 12 residues. CDR3 loop: CASASSPETQYF. The CDR3, as DNA: TGTGCCAGCGCATCTAGCCCAGAGACCCAGTACTTC.

This clonotype appeared many times. This chain connects TRBV28 to TRBJ2-7; D may match TRBD1 or TRBD2 (5 bases each). V lost 2 bases to trimming and J lost 5 bases, with 7 bases between them. Germline V gene lookup returns CDR1 MDHEN and CDR2 SYDVKM. The CDR3 totals 12 residues. The CDR3 here is CASSLGDHEQYF. The CDR3 DNA reads TGTGCCAGCAGTTTAGGGGACCACGAGCAGTACTTC. The full variable domain, completed using reference TRBV28 and TRBJ2-7, is DVKVTQSSRYLVKRTGEKVFLECVQDMDHENMFWYRQDPGLGLRLIYFSYDVKMKEKGDIPEGYSVSREKKERFSLILESASTNQTSMYLCASSLGDHEQYFGPGTRLTVT.

This clonotype was seen repeatedly, ten times or more. The chain combines TRBV5-4 with TRBJ1-1, with 7 bases lining up with TRBD1. The CDR3 runs 14 residues. V was pared by 3 bases and J by 1 base, with 3 bases of the junction left unmatched. Germline V lookup: CDR1 SGHNT, CDR2 YYREEE (reference sequence). The DNA of the CDR3 is TGTGCCAGCAGCTGGGGACAGACGAACACTGAAGCTTTCTTT. Amino acids: CASSWGQTNTEAFF.

This clonotype was picked up one time. This rearrangement joins TRBV6-1 to TRBJ1-5, with D possibly matching TRBD1 (5 bases). Germline V lookup: CDR1 MNHNS, CDR2 SASEGT. The ends were cut back, 4 bases at V and 4 bases at J, with 14 bases in the middle. CDR3 length: 15 residues. CDR3 DNA sequence: TGTGCCAGCAGTGGTCGGGACGGAACTAATCAGCCCCAGCATTTT. Translated, it gives CASSGRDGTNQPQHF.

The V call is TRBV27, the J call TRBJ2-2; the match to TRBD2 covers 9 bases. The CDR3 sequence is 16 residues long. With 3 bases clipped from V and 0 bases from J, the junction kept 2 bases outside the gene matches. The germline V gene encodes CDR1 MNHEY and CDR2 SMNVEV (reference sequence). CDR3 loop: CASSFLAGTNTGELFF. The CDR3 DNA follows: TGTGCCAGCAGTTTCCTAGCGGGAACGAACACCGGGGAGCTGTTTTTT.

This clonotype was counted between two and nine times. Its ends do not fully match the called genes, so a read error is possible. This chain links TRBV7-6 with TRBJ1-3; D is perhaps TRBD1 (5 bases). Germline CDR1 and CDR2: SGHVS and FNYEAQ. CDR3 length: 15 amino acids. The CDR3, as DNA: TGTGCCAGCAGCCCAGGGATGGCCTCTGGAGACACCATATATTTT. As protein: CASSPGMASGDTIYF.

This clonotype has at least ten counts. This chain uses TRBV23-1 with TRBJ1-4; unclear D gene. TRBV23-1 is designated an ORF whose function remains uncertain. Trimming shortened V by 0 bases and J by 5 bases, and 16 bases separated the two germline ends. The CDR3 consists of 17 residues. CDR3 amino acids: CASSQSVDGSWNEKLFF. CDR3 sequence (DNA): TGCGCCAGCAGTCAATCAGTGGACGGTTCCTGGAATGAAAAACTGTTTTTT.

This clonotype appeared many times. The rearrangement uses TRBV5-1 and TRBJ1-1, with a weak D call TRBD1 (6 bases). V gave up 1 base and J gave up 4 bases, with 17 bases separating them. There are 16 residues in the CDR3. Germline V gene sequence: CDR1 SGHRS, CDR2 YFSETQ. This CDR3 reads CASSLSGGRGTTEAFF. The CDR3 coding sequence is TGCGCCAGCAGCTTGTCCGGGGGGCGGGGGACCACTGAAGCTTTCTTT.

This clonotype was observed at least ten times. The chain recombines TRBV6-2 or TRBV6-3 with TRBJ2-7, with 8 bases identical to TRBD1. Per the germline V gene, CDR1 is MNHEY and CDR2 is SVGEGT. Unmatched junction bases numbered 5, after V lost 2 bases and J lost 5 bases. The CDR3 is made up of 14 amino acids. CDR3 residues: CASSYATGVHEQYF. In DNA form, the CDR3 reads TGTGCCAGCAGTTACGCGACAGGGGTCCACGAGCAGTACTTC.

There are a few counts of this clonotype. A much larger clone differs by one base, so this may be a read error. Because the CDR3 is missing its conserved closing phenylalanine or tryptophan, this is likely a read error. The chain has TRBV7-2 and TRBJ1-1; D not resolved. This CDR3 has 13 residues. Germline-derived CDR1 and CDR2 are SGHTA and FQGNSA. Trimming took 1 base from V and 6 from J, leaving 9 bases between them. This chain's CDR3 is CASSLVTDSEAFL. For the CDR3, the DNA is TGTGCCAGCAGCTTAGTTACGGACTCTGAAGCTTTCCTT.

This clonotype was seen many times. The chain links TRBV2 to TRBJ2-1; D call uncertain. V was clipped by 0 bases and J by 15 bases, with 18 bases between them. The CDR3 spans 14 residues. CDR1 and CDR2 (germline): SNHLY, FYNNEI. CDR3 sequence: CASSEAKQALNGFF. DNA for the CDR3: TGTGCCAGCAGTGAAGCCAAGCAGGCCCTTAACGGGTTCTTC.

This clonotype occurred a few times. This sequence joins TRBV6-6 and TRBJ2-7, with D maybe TRBD1 (6 bases). Per germline, CDR1 MNHNY and CDR2 SVGAGI (reference sequence). This CDR3 is 13 amino acids long. Trimming pared 8 bases from V and 2 bases from J, leaving 13 bases between. DNA for the CDR3: TGTGCCAGCGCAGGGGAGCCCACCTACGAGCAGTACTTC. This translates into CASAGEPTYEQYF.

This clonotype was observed many times. This chain connects TRBV5-8 to TRBJ2-3; D is perhaps TRBD1 or TRBD2 (5 bases each). Trimming stripped 4 bases from V and 6 bases from J, with 18 bases between. There are 15 residues in the CDR3. Germline-derived CDR1 and CDR2 are SGHTS and YDEGEE. Written as DNA, the CDR3 is TGTGCCAGCAGCCCACCTGGGGGAAGGGCCGATACGCAGTATTTT. Translated, it gives CASSPPGGRADTQYF.

This clonotype was seen at least ten times. This rearrangement joins TRBV7-6 to TRBJ2-5; D uncertain. V lost 8 bases, J lost 5 bases, and 12 bases lay in between. The CDR3 totals 12 residues. The V gene's germline CDR1 is SGHVS and CDR2 FNYEAQ. The CDR3 loop is CASSTSWETQYF. The DNA for the CDR3 is TGTGCCAGCTCGACGAGCTGGGAGACCCAGTACTTC.

Notes on this clonotype: Relative to the germline gene, one junction end is altered; a read error may explain this. This chain links TRBV7-8 with TRBJ1-2; 9 nucleotides agree with TRBD1. The CDR3 extends over 15 amino acids. From germline, CDR1 is SGHVS and CDR2 FQNEAQ. CDR3 protein: CASSQTGGANYGYAF. CDR3 bases: TGTGCCAGCAGCCAAACAGGGGGCGCTAACTATGGCTACGCCTTC.